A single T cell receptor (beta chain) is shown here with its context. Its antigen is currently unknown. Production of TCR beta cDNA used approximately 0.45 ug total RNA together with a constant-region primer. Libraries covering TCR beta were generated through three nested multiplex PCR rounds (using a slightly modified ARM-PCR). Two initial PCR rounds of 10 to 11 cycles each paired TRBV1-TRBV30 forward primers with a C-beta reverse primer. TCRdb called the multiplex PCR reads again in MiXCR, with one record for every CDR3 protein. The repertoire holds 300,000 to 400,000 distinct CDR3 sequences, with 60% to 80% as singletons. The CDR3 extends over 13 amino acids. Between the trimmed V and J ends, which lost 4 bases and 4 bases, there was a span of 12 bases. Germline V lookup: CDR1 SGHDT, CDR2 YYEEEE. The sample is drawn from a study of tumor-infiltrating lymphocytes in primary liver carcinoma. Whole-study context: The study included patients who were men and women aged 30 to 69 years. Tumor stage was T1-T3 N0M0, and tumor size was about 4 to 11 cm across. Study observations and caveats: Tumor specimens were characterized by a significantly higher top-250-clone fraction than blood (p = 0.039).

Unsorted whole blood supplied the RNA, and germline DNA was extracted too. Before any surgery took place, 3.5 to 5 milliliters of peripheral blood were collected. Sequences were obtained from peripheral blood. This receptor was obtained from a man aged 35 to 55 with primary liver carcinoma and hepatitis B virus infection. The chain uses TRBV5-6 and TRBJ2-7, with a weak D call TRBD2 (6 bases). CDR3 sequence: CASSAGLAYEQYF. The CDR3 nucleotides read TGTGCCAGCAGCGCGGGACTGGCATACGAGCAGTACTTC.